This T cell receptor beta chain was captured by sequencing in a study of radiotherapy plus CTLA-4 blockade in lung cancer. Whole-study context: 18% of patients responded objectively, and roughly 30% achieved disease control. Study results and limitations: Early blood T cell clone dynamics, with interferon-beta, were reported to best predict response. Expansion of tumor-derived TCR clones was observed in blood after radiotherapy plus ipilimumab.

Focal radiation and CTLA-4 blockade (ipilimumab) were tested in chemo-refractory metastatic non-small-cell lung cancer patients. Some clones are missing from TCRdb's copy, which holds only in-frame ones; the method was immunoSEQ multiplex PCR. The profile covers under 100,000 clones, with around 83% appearing a single time and more than 14% taken by the ten largest. CDR1 and CDR2 from the germline V gene are KGHSH and LQKENI. Trimming cost V 1 base and J 5 bases, with 20 bases left between them. This CDR3 region has 17 residues. Concerning this clone itself: The antigen remains undetermined.

The sequence derives from a human donor with non-small cell lung cancer that progressed on radiotherapy plus ipilimumab. The chain joins TRBV18 to TRBJ2-5; D possibly corresponds to TRBD2 (6 bases). The starting material was peripheral blood, obtained from a patient treated with radiotherapy plus ipilimumab. The CDR3 DNA reads TGTGCCAGCTCACCACTCTGGCAAAGAGGGACTGCGGAGACCCAGTACTTC. Translation gives CASSPLWQRGTAETQYF.